The next 11 T cell receptor beta chains were all read from a single sample in a study of identical twins. TCRdb independently ran MiXCR on the 5' RACE reads; one entry per CDR3 protein. The sample has about 100,000 distinct CDR3 sequences; about 6% are singletons. The sample was memory T cells sorted from blood. All receptors derive from a woman aged 50 to 60 in good health.

This clonotype was recorded many times. The chain recombines TRBV20-1 with TRBJ1-5; D is unresolved. Germline V gives CDR1 DFQATT, CDR2 SNEGSKA (reference sequence). This CDR3 is 14 amino acids long. The V end lost 0 bases, the J end lost 3 bases, and 9 bases lay between the germline ends. The CDR3 here is CSAREQILNQPQHF. CDR3 in DNA: TGCAGTGCTAGAGAACAGATTCTCAATCAGCCCCAGCATTTT.

This clonotype was observed at least ten times. This sequence joins TRBV7-2 and TRBJ2-1; TRBD1 might be the D (5 bases). V was clipped by 0 bases and J by 4 bases, with 13 bases between them. The CDR3 sequence is 16 residues long. Germline CDR1 and CDR2: SGHTA and FQGNSA. CDR3 protein: CASSLALGQIYNEQFF. In nucleotides, the CDR3 is TGTGCCAGCAGCTTAGCGCTAGGACAAATTTACAATGAGCAGTTCTTC.

This clonotype was picked up many times. The gene calls are TRBV2 and TRBJ2-2; 11 bases match TRBD1. The CDR3 has 15 amino acids. The germline V gene has CDR1 SNHLY and CDR2 FYNNEI. V shed 11 bases and J 4 bases; nucleotides not matched to a gene: 9. DNA for the CDR3: TGTGCCGGCGACCGCGGGACAGGGGGCACCGGGGAGCTGTTTTTT. Its protein product is CAGDRGTGGTGELFF.

This clonotype has just a few counts. V is TRBV25-1 and J is TRBJ2-7; D gene unclear. The length of the CDR3 is 11 residues. The germline gives CDR1 MGHDK, CDR2 SYGVNS. The V end was cut by 7 bases, the J end by 2 bases, with 6 bases between. CDR3 nucleotides: TGTGCCAGCACCACAGCCTACGAGCAGTACTTC. This gives the protein CASTTAYEQYF.

The sample holds many counts of this clonotype. The chain links TRBV9 to TRBJ2-3, with D possibly TRBD1 on 6 matching bases. Trimming removed 4 bases at V and 2 bases at J, with 14 bases between. Per germline, CDR1 SGDLS and CDR2 YYNGEE. The CDR3 consists of 15 residues. In nucleotides, the CDR3 is TGTGCCAGCAGCCTTTCCGGACAGATCACAGATACGCAGTATTTT. This translates into CASSLSGQITDTQYF.

The chain recombines TRBV5-1 with TRBJ1-2; 8 bases map to TRBD1. CDR1 is SGHRS, CDR2 YFSETQ, per germline. The J segment lost 6 bases and the V segment lost 4 bases, leaving 11 bases of the junction unmatched. This CDR3 contains 15 residues. The CDR3 region is CASSVTTGGGDGYTF. For the CDR3, the DNA is TGCGCCAGCAGCGTAACTACAGGGGGTGGGGATGGCTACACCTTC.

This clonotype was counted ten times or more. V and J are TRBV29-1 and TRBJ2-3, with D perhaps TRBD1 (5 bases). The CDR3 length is 12 residues. Looked up from germline, CDR1 is SQVTM and CDR2 is ANQGSEA. Deletions cut 4 bases from V and 4 bases from J, with 9 bases between. CDR3 residues: CSVGGGSDTQYF. CDR3 bases: TGCAGCGTTGGGGGCGGATCAGATACGCAGTATTTT.

CDR3 DNA: TGTGCCTGGAGTGTCGGAGGCACTAGCACAGATACGCAGTATTTT. Translation gives CAWSVGGTSTDTQYF. This chain connects TRBV30 to TRBJ2-3, with TRBD2 as a possible D gene (5 bases). CDR3 size: 15 residues. Deletions cut 0 bases from V and 0 bases from J, with 10 bases between. CDR1 GTSNPN and CDR2 SVGIG come from the germline V gene (reference sequence).

This clonotype was counted ten times or more. The genes are TRBV3-1 and TRBJ2-5; TRBD2 aligns across 7 bases. The germline gives CDR1 LGHDT, CDR2 YNNKEL (reference sequence). The V segment lost 3 bases and the J segment 4 bases; nucleotides outside the gene matches: 2. The CDR3 contains 13 residues. DNA of the CDR3: TGTGCCAGCAGCCAGGGGGGGGTAGAGACCCAGTACTTC. It yields the protein CASSQGGVETQYF.

This clonotype was observed many times. The J gene is TRBJ2-5, the V gene TRBV24-1, with 9 bases identical to TRBD2. Germline lookup yields CDR1 KGHDR and CDR2 SFDVKD. Unmatched junction bases numbered 1, after V lost 6 bases and J lost 0 bases. The CDR3 has 14 residues. The CDR3 sequence is CATSLAGDQETQYF. The CDR3 DNA reads as TGTGCCACCAGTTTAGCGGGAGACCAAGAGACCCAGTACTTC.

This clonotype has only a few counts. The CDR3 spells CASSKRLLTAKNIQYF. The CDR3 DNA follows: TGTGCCAGCAGCAAACGCCTCCTTACAGCCAAAAACATTCAGTACTTC. The genes are TRBV21-1 and TRBJ2-4. TRBV21-1 is a known pseudogene. This CDR3 region has 16 residues.